These 32 T cell receptor beta chains were sequenced from one sample in a study of cytomegalovirus exposure and HLA in healthy donors. Method: immunoSEQ multiplex PCR; TCRdb's copy keeps in-frame clones and lacks some. The sample yields about 120,000 clones, 75% to 90% seen once. Sequenced: PBMCs. These TCRs come from a woman aged 18-29 years in good health and CMV-seronegative.

V and J are TRBV29-1 and TRBJ2-3; D uncertain. The CDR3 runs to 12 residues. Looked up from germline, CDR1 is SQVTM and CDR2 is ANQGSEA. With 2 bases removed from V and 5 bases from J, the gap between germline ends came to 8 bases. This chain's CDR3 is CSVERRGDTQYF. In DNA, the CDR3 is TGCAGCGTTGAACGGAGAGGAGATACGCAGTATTTT.

This clone has just a few counts. The gene calls are TRBV28 and TRBJ1-1; D is unclear. The germline V gene has CDR1 MDHEN and CDR2 SYDVKM. Trimming removed 7 bases at V and 4 bases at J, with 10 bases between. This CDR3 comprises 12 residues. Here the CDR3 reads CASTSGGTEAFF. In DNA form, the CDR3 reads TGTGCCAGCACCAGCGGCGGCACTGAAGCTTTCTTT.

Only one count was recorded for this clone. The J gene is TRBJ1-4, the V gene TRBV9; D remains unclear. V dropped 4 bases and J dropped 0 bases, with 7 bases sitting between them. CDR1 and CDR2 (germline): SGDLS, YYNGEE. This CDR3 is built from 14 residues. The CDR3 DNA is TGTGCCAGCAGCTACACAGCAACTAATGAAAAACTGTTTTTT. Translating it yields CASSYTATNEKLFF.

This sequence joins TRBV19 and TRBJ2-5, with 10 bases that match TRBD2. CDR1 and CDR2 from the germline V gene are LNHDA and SQIVND (reference sequence). V gave up 3 bases and J gave up 4 bases; unmatched junction bases: 5. The CDR3 runs to 15 residues. The CDR3 DNA is TGTGCCAGTAGTATTGGAGCGGGAGGGCGAGAGACCCAGTACTTC. This encodes CASSIGAGGRETQYF.

The chain has TRBV10-1 and TRBJ1-2; no definite D call. Germline CDR1 WNHNN, CDR2 SYGVQD (reference sequence). This CDR3 contains 16 residues. Between the trimmed V and J ends, which lost 4 bases and 3 bases, there was a span of 18 bases. This chain's CDR3 is CASSVLRWLFHYGYTF. In DNA, the CDR3 is TGCGCCAGCAGTGTCCTTCGATGGCTTTTCCACTATGGCTACACCTTC.

This chain uses TRBV27 with TRBJ1-4, with TRBD1 matching over 8 bases. The V segment lost 1 base and the J segment 7 bases; nucleotides outside the gene matches: 8. Germline V CDR1 and CDR2: MNHEY, SMNVEV (reference sequence). The CDR3 consists of 16 residues. CDR3 in amino acids: CASSLYPPTGVEKLFF. The CDR3 DNA sequence: TGTGCCAGCAGTTTATACCCCCCGACAGGGGTTGAAAAACTGTTTTTT.

This clone was seen only a few times. The chain uses TRBV18 and TRBJ2-7, with D possibly matching TRBD2 (6 bases). The CDR3 covers 12 residues. V was pared by 4 bases and J by 5 bases, with 9 bases between. Germline CDR1 and CDR2: KGHSH and LQKENI. This chain's CDR3 is CASSLEGHEQYF. The CDR3 coding sequence is TGTGCCAGCTCACTGGAGGGCCACGAGCAGTACTTC. The whole variable domain, remainder taken from reference TRBV18 and TRBJ2-7, is NAGVMQNPRHLVRRRGQEARLRCSPMKGHSHVYWYRQLPEEGLKFMVYLQKENIIDESGMPKERFSAEFPKEGPSILRIQQVVRGDSAAYFCASSLEGHEQYFGPGTRLTVT.

The chain joins TRBV19 to TRBJ1-5; D remains unclear. Germline CDR1 reads LNHDA; CDR2 reads SQIVND (reference sequence). V shed 3 bases and J shed 3 bases, with 12 bases lying between them. The CDR3 runs to 15 residues. CDR3: CASSIYSSSNQPQHF. CDR3 in DNA: TGTGCCAGTAGTATTTATTCCTCCTCCAATCAGCCCCAGCATTTT.

The rearrangement joins TRBV11-2 to TRBJ2-7; 8 nucleotides align to TRBD1. Germline lookup yields CDR1 SGHAT and CDR2 FQNNGV. The CDR3 is 16 residues long. The V and J ends lost 6 bases and 6 bases, in that order; junction bases with no gene match: 16. CDR3 coding DNA: TGTGCCAGCAGACGACTCAGGGGGCGCCGCGATAGCGAGCAGTACTTC. It is translated as CASRRLRGRRDSEQYF.

The J gene is TRBJ2-5, the V gene TRBV4-1, with 9 positions matching TRBD2. This CDR3 comprises 15 residues. V lost 5 bases to trimming and J lost 6 bases; unmatched junction nucleotides: 10. CDR1 is MGHRA, CDR2 YSYEKL, per germline. CDR3 DNA: TGCGCCAGCAGCGTTGGGCGGGAGGGCCTAAAGACCCAGTACTTC. Translating gives CASSVGREGLKTQYF.

V usage is TRBV5-4 and J usage is TRBJ2-4; TRBD1 matches at 9 bases. The CDR3 runs 15 residues. CDR1 SGHNT and CDR2 YYREEE come from the germline V gene (reference sequence). Trimming took 4 bases from V and 5 from J; bases not matched to a gene: 7. CDR3 region: CASSPGQGRENIQYF. The CDR3 bases are TGTGCCAGCAGCCCGGGACAGGGTCGGGAAAACATTCAGTACTTC.

This sequence joins TRBV19 and TRBJ2-5; 13 bases match TRBD2. The CDR3 is made up of 14 amino acids. Looked up from germline, CDR1 is LNHDA and CDR2 is SQIVND (reference sequence). V was clipped by 6 bases and J by 5 bases; unmatched bases: 3. This CDR3 is CASRTSGREETQYF. DNA for the CDR3: TGTGCCAGTAGAACTAGCGGGAGGGAGGAGACCCAGTACTTC.

The CDR3 DNA reads TGTGCCAGCACAGGGGGCGCGGAGACCCAGTACTTC. This gives the protein CASTGGAETQYF. The rearrangement joins TRBV2 to TRBJ2-5; TRBD1 matches at 8 bases. This CDR3 is built from 12 residues. Per germline, CDR1 SNHLY and CDR2 FYNNEI. With V trimmed by 7 bases and J by 5 bases, 3 bases remained unmatched.

V and J are TRBV23-1 and TRBJ2-2; D perhaps matches TRBD2 (6 bases). TRBV23-1 is designated an ORF whose function remains uncertain. The CDR3 is made up of 17 amino acids. Deletions cut 0 bases from V and 4 bases from J, with 15 bases between. DNA of the CDR3: TGCGCCAGCAGTCAATCATTGACGGGAGCGGGCACCGGGGAGCTGTTTTTT. Translation: CASSQSLTGAGTGELFF.

V gene TRBV2 combines with J gene TRBJ2-1, with 10 positions matching TRBD2. The CDR3 covers 18 residues. Germline V CDR1 and CDR2: SNHLY, FYNNEI. V shed 0 bases and J 5 bases; nucleotides not matched to a gene: 10. As DNA, the CDR3 is TGTGCCAGCAGTGAAGCCCCCTTCAGACTAGCGGGTCACAATGAGCAGTTCTTC. Protein product: CASSEAPFRLAGHNEQFF.

The CDR3 DNA reads as TGTGCCAGTAGTATAGGTTCTTGGCAGAACAATCAGCCCCAGCATTTT. Its protein is CASSIGSWQNNQPQHF. The gene calls are TRBV19 and TRBJ1-5; no firm D call. Trimming took off 1 base at V and 3 bases at J, with 13 bases between the two ends. CDR3 length: 16 residues. Germline V gene data show CDR1 as LNHDA and CDR2 as SQIVND (reference sequence). The variable domain in full, completed from reference TRBV19 and TRBJ1-5, reads DGGITQSPKYLFRKEGQNVTLSCEQNLNHDAMYWYRQDPGQGLRLIYYSQIVNDFQKGDIAEGYSVSREKKESFPLTVTSAQKNPTAFYLCASSIGSWQNNQPQHFGDGTRLSIL.

The CDR3: CASSPGLADSSYEQYF. The CDR3 DNA is TGTGCCAGCAGCCCGGGACTAGCGGACAGCTCCTACGAGCAGTACTTC. This chain connects TRBV5-4 to TRBJ2-7, with 11 bases matching TRBD2. J lost 0 bases, V lost 4 bases, and 6 bases had no gene match. The germline V gene encodes CDR1 SGHNT and CDR2 YYREEE (reference sequence). This CDR3 has 16 residues.

The J gene is TRBJ1-5, the V gene TRBV4-1; maybe TRBD1 (5 bases). With 6 bases removed from V and 6 bases from J, the gap between germline ends came to 18 bases. Germline V gene data show CDR1 as MGHRA and CDR2 as YSYEKL. The CDR3 loop spans 15 amino acids. The CDR3 nucleotides read TGCGCCAGCAGTCACACGGGGCAGCGGGGTCAGCCCCAGCATTTT. Translating it yields CASSHTGQRGQPQHF.

This chain links TRBV4-1 with TRBJ2-7; the match to TRBD2 covers 7 bases. V gave up 1 base and J gave up 5 bases; unmatched junction bases: 8. The germline gives CDR1 MGHRA, CDR2 YSYEKL. The CDR3 spans 15 residues. The CDR3 reads CASSQGAGVVDEQYF. The CDR3 bases are TGCGCCAGCAGCCAAGGCGCGGGAGTAGTCGACGAGCAGTACTTC.

The chain uses TRBV6-5 and TRBJ2-3, with a possible D match to TRBD2 (5 bases). The CDR3 length is 15 residues. Germline CDR1 MNHEY, CDR2 SVGAGI. Trimming left V 2 bases short and J 1 base short, with 10 bases between. Written as DNA, the CDR3 is TGTGCCAGCAGTTACGTTCGAGCGGGCACAGATACGCAGTATTTT. This codes for CASSYVRAGTDTQYF.

V usage is TRBV28 and J usage is TRBJ2-7; TRBD2 might be the D (5 bases). There are 17 residues in the CDR3. Germline V gene sequence: CDR1 MDHEN, CDR2 SYDVKM. Trimming cost V 4 bases and J 0 bases, with 19 bases left between them. The DNA of the CDR3 is TGTGCCAGCAGTTCATACTGGCGGACTCGACCCTCCTACGAGCAGTACTTC. Amino acid sequence: CASSSYWRTRPSYEQYF.

This clone was picked up one time. The chain combines TRBV13 with TRBJ2-3; 7 nucleotides agree with TRBD2. The CDR3 runs 15 residues. Germline CDR1 and CDR2: PRHDT and FYEKMQ (reference sequence). V gave up 3 bases and J gave up 0 bases; unmatched junction bases: 3. CDR3 region: CASSFLAGSTDTQYF. In DNA, the CDR3 is TGTGCCAGCAGCTTTTTAGCGGGTAGCACAGATACGCAGTATTTT.

This clone was picked up a small number of times. The V call is TRBV27, the J call TRBJ2-7; D might be TRBD2 (6 bases). The V end lost 3 bases, the J end lost 0 bases, and 18 bases lay between the germline ends. CDR1 MNHEY and CDR2 SMNVEV come from the germline V gene (reference sequence). The CDR3 runs 17 residues. CDR3 nucleotide sequence: TGTGCCAGCAGTTTTCGTGCCCCGGGAGCGCTCTCCTACGAGCAGTACTTC. This translates into CASSFRAPGALSYEQYF.

The V gene is TRBV6-4, the J gene TRBJ1-2; no firm D call. Trimming shortened V by 5 bases and J by 4 bases, and 11 bases separated the two germline ends. The CDR3 length is 13 residues. CDR1 and CDR2 (germline): MRHNA, SNTAGT. The CDR3 protein is CASSQDGIYGYTF. The CDR3, as DNA: TGTGCCAGCAGTCAGGACGGGATCTATGGCTACACCTTC.

This chain uses TRBV30 with TRBJ2-5, with 9 bases identical to TRBD2. The CDR3 spans 15 residues. After removal of 1 base from V and 5 bases from J, the junction contained 8 bases not matched to a gene. Germline loops: CDR1 GTSNPN, CDR2 SVGIG (reference sequence). The CDR3 is CAWSGSSGRQETQYF. The DNA for the CDR3 is TGTGCCTGGAGTGGTAGTAGCGGGAGACAGGAGACCCAGTACTTC.

This clone was seen once. The rearrangement uses TRBV15 and TRBJ2-7; D is unresolved. V was cut by 0 bases and J by 6 bases, with 9 bases left in between. This CDR3 spans 13 amino acids. In germline, CDR1 is LNHNV, CDR2 YYDKDF (reference sequence). In DNA form, the CDR3 reads TGTGCCACCAGCAGAGATGTCCCCTCCGAGCAGTACTTC. Translation gives CATSRDVPSEQYF.

The chain employs TRBV11-3 and TRBJ2-7, with a weak D call TRBD2 (6 bases). The length of the CDR3 is 15 residues. Germline CDR1 is SGHNT and CDR2 is YENEEA. Trimming removed 0 bases at V and 5 bases at J, with 14 bases between. The CDR3 is CASSLDSSAGDEQYF. Here the CDR3 DNA reads TGTGCCAGCAGCTTAGATTCTTCAGCGGGTGACGAGCAGTACTTC.

This clone has just one count. V and J are TRBV12-5 and TRBJ2-3, with 7 bases lining up with TRBD1. The germline gives CDR1 LGHNT, CDR2 FRNRAP. Losses at the gene ends were 6 bases for V and 1 base for J; bases not matched to a gene: 7. There are 15 residues in the CDR3. The CDR3 region has the DNA TGTGCTAGTGGCCAGACAGGGCTGGGCACAGATACGCAGTATTTT. The encoded protein is CASGQTGLGTDTQYF.

The rearrangement links TRBV28 to TRBJ2-7; weak D call: TRBD2 (5 bases). The CDR3 length is 13 residues. Germline CDR1 reads MDHEN; CDR2 reads SYDVKM. The ends were cut back, 6 bases at V and 0 bases at J, with 9 bases in the middle. The CDR3 region is CASSLGVSYEQYF. DNA of the CDR3: TGTGCCAGCAGCCTGGGAGTCTCCTACGAGCAGTACTTC.

The J gene is TRBJ2-5, the V gene TRBV11-2; D might be TRBD2 (5 bases). Germline values: CDR1 SGHAT, CDR2 FQNNGV. The CDR3 runs 13 residues. Trimming pared 3 bases from V and 7 bases from J, leaving 12 bases between. CDR3 in DNA: TGTGCCAGCAGCTTGGAGAGGGATCGGACCCAGTACTTC. Amino acids: CASSLERDRTQYF.

The rearrangement links TRBV16 to TRBJ1-3; tentative D call: TRBD1 (5 bases). With 8 bases removed from V and 1 base from J, the gap between germline ends came to 18 bases. This CDR3 region has 16 residues. Germline lookup yields CDR1 KGHSY and CDR2 FQNENV. The CDR3 region has the DNA TGTGCCAGCCTTGGGGGGACGACTGATTCTGGAAACACCATATATTTT. Its protein product is CASLGGTTDSGNTIYF.

The J gene is TRBJ1-2, the V gene TRBV11-2; 9 bases map to TRBD1. J was trimmed by 7 bases and V by 5 bases; bases with no gene match: 5. The CDR3 loop spans 13 amino acids. CDR1 is SGHAT and CDR2 is FQNNGV in the germline V gene. Written as DNA, the CDR3 is TGTGCCAGCAGCCTGGGACAGGGAGGTGGCTACACCTTC. It yields the protein CASSLGQGGGYTF.